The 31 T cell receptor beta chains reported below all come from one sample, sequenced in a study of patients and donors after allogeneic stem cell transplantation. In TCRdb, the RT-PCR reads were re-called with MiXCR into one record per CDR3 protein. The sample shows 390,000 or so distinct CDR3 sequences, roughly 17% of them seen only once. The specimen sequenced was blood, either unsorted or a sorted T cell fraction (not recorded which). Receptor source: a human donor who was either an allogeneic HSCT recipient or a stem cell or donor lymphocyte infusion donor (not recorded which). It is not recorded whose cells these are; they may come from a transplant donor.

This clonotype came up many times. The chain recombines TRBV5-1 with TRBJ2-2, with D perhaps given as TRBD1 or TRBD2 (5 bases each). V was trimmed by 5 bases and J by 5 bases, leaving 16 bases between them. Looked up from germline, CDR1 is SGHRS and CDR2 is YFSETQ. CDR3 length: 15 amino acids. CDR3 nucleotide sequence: TGCGCCAGCAGTGGGACGGCAGACCCTACCGGGGAGCTGTTTTTT. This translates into CASSGTADPTGELFF.

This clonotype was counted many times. CDR3 in DNA: TGTGCCAGCAGTGAGCGGACTAGCTTCCGCGAGCAGTACTTC. This codes for CASSERTSFREQYF. This sequence joins TRBV2 and TRBJ2-7, with 8 bases fitting TRBD2. V shed 3 bases, J shed 6 bases, and the junction held 7 bases outside the gene matches. The germline V gene has CDR1 SNHLY and CDR2 FYNNEI. The CDR3 extends over 14 amino acids.

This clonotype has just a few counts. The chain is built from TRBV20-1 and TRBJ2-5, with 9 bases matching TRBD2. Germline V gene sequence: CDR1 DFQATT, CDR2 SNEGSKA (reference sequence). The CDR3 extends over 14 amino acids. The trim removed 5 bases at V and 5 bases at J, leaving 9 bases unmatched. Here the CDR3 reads CSAGRLAGDETQYF. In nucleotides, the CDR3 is TGCAGTGCTGGGCGCTTAGCGGGAGATGAGACCCAGTACTTC.

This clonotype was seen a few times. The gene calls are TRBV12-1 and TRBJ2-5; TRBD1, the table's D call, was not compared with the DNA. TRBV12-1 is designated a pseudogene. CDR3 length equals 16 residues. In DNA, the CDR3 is TGTGCCAGCAGCACCCCAGTGACAGGGCGTATAGAGACCCAGTACTTC. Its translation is CASSTPVTGRIETQYF.

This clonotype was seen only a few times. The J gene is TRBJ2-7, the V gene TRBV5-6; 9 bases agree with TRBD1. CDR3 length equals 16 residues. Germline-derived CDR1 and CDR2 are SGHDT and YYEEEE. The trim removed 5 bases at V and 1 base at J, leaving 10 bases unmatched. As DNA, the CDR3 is TGTGCCAGCAGGGGGGGACAGGGTCTCCGATCCTACGAGCAGTACTTC. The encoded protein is CASRGGQGLRSYEQYF.

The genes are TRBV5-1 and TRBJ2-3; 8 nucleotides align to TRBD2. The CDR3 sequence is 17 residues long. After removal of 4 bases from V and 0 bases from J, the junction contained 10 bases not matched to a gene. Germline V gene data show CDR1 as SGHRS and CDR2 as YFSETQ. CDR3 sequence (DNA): TGCGCCAGCAGCCCCGGGGGGGTGGAGGTGAGCACAGATACGCAGTATTTT. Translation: CASSPGGVEVSTDTQYF.

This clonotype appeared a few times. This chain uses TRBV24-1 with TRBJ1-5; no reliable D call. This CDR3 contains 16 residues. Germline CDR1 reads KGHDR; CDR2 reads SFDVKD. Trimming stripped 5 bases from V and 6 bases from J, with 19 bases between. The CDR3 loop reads CATSGGRPELVQPQHF. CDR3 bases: TGTGCCACCAGTGGGGGTAGGCCTGAACTTGTTCAGCCCCAGCATTTT.

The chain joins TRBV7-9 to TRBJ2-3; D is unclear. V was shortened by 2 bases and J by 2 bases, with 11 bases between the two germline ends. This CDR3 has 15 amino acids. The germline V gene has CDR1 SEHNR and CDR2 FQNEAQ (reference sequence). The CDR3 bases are TGTGCCAGCAGCTTACGTAGACTCTTCACAGATACGCAGTATTTT. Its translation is CASSLRRLFTDTQYF.

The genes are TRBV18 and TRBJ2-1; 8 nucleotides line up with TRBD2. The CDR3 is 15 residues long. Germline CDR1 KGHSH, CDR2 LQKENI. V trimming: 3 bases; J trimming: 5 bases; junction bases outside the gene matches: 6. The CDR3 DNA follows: TGTGCCAGCTCACCTGCGCTAGCGGGTGACAATGAGCAGTTCTTC. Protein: CASSPALAGDNEQFF.

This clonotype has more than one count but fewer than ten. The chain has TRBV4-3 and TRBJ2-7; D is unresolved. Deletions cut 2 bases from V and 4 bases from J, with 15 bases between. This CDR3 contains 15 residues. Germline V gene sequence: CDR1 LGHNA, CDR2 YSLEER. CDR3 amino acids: CASSQSPSNIYEQYF. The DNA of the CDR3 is TGCGCCAGCAGCCAATCACCTTCCAATATTTACGAGCAGTACTTC.

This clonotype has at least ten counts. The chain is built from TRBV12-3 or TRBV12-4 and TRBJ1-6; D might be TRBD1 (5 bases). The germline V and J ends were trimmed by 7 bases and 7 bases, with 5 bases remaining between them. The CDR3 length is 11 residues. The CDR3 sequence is CASKGNSPLHF. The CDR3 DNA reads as TGTGCCAGCAAGGGGAATTCACCCCTCCACTTT.

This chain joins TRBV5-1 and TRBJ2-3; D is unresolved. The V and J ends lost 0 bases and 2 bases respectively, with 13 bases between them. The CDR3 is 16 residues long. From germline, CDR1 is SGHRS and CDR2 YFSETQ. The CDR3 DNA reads TGCGCCAGCAGCTTGGCGGATGGCAAGACCACAGATACGCAGTATTTT. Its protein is CASSLADGKTTDTQYF. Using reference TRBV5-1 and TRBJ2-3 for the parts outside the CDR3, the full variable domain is KAGVTQTPRYLIKTRGQQVTLSCSPISGHRSVSWYQQTPGQGLQFLFEYFSETQRNKGNFPGRFSGRQFSNSRSEMNVSTLELGDSALYLCASSLADGKTTDTQYFGPGTRLTVL.

CDR3 nucleotide sequence: TGCAGTGCTAGAGAGTCGGGTCCTTATGGCTACACCTTC. Translated: CSARESGPYGYTF. V and J are TRBV20-1 and TRBJ1-2; D is ambiguous. The V and J ends lost 0 bases and 5 bases respectively, with 10 bases between them. The CDR3 consists of 13 residues. Looked up from germline, CDR1 is DFQATT and CDR2 is SNEGSKA (reference sequence).

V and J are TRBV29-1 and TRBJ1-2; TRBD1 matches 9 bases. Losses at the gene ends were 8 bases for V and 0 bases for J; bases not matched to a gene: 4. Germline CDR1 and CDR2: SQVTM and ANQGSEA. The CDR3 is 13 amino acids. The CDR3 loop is CSFRTGANYGYTF. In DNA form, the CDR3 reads TGCAGCTTCCGGACAGGGGCTAACTATGGCTACACCTTC.

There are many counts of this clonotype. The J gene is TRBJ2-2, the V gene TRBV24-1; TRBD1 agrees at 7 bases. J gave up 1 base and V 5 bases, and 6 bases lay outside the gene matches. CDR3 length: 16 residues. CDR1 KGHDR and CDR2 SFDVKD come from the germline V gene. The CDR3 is CATSAGDRKNTGELFF. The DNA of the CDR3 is TGTGCCACCAGTGCCGGGGACAGAAAGAACACCGGGGAGCTGTTTTTT.

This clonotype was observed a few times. The CDR3 protein is CASSSLAGNQFF. CDR3 DNA: TGTGCCAGCAGCTCCCTAGCGGGTAACCAGTTCTTC. V usage is TRBV7-9 and J usage is TRBJ2-1; 8 bases line up with TRBD2. The CDR3 extends over 12 amino acids. Germline lookup yields CDR1 SEHNR and CDR2 FQNEAQ (reference sequence). With 4 bases clipped from V and 13 bases from J, the junction kept 6 bases outside the gene matches.

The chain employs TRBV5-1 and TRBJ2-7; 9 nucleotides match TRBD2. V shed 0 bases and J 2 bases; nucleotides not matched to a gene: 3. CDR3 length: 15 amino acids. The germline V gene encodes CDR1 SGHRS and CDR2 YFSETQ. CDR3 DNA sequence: TGCGCCAGCAGCTTGGCCCCTAGCGGGGCCTACGAGCAGTACTTC. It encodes CASSLAPSGAYEQYF.

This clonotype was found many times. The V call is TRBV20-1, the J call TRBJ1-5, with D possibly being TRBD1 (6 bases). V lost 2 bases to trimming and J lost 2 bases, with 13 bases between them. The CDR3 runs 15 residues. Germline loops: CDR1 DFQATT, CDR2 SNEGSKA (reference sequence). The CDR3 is CSARPAGAGNQPQHF. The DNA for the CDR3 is TGCAGTGCTAGACCGGCAGGGGCTGGCAATCAGCCCCAGCATTTT.

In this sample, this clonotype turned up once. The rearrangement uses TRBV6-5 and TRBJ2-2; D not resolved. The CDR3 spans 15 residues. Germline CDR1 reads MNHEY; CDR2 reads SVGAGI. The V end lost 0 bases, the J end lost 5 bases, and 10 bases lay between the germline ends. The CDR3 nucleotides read TGTGCCAGCAGTTACTCGATGCCCGGGACCGGGGAGCTGTTTTTT. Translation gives CASSYSMPGTGELFF.

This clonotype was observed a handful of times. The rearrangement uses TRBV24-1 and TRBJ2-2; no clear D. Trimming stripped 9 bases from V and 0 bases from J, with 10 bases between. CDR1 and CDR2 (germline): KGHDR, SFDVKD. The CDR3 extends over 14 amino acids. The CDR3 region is CATGGAANTGELFF. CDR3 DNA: TGTGCCACCGGTGGAGCCGCGAACACCGGGGAGCTGTTTTTT.

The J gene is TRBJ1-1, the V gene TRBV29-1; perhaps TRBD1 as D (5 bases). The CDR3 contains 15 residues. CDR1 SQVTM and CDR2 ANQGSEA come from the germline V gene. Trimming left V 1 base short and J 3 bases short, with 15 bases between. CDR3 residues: CSVEVIKGQHTEAFF. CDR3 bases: TGCAGCGTTGAAGTAATTAAGGGGCAACACACTGAAGCTTTCTTT.

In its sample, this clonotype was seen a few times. CDR3 sequence reads: CASSIATDTGELFF. The CDR3, as DNA: TGTGCCAGTAGTATAGCGACAGACACCGGGGAGCTGTTTTTT. The rearrangement links TRBV19 to TRBJ2-2, with D maybe TRBD1 (5 bases). This CDR3 has 14 amino acids. V was shortened by 1 base and J by 3 bases, with 6 bases between the two germline ends. Germline CDR1 LNHDA, CDR2 SQIVND (reference sequence).

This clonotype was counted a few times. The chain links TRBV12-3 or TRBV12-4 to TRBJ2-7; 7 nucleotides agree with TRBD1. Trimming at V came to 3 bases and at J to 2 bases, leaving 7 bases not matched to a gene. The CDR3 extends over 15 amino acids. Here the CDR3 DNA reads TGTGCCAGCAGTTTCGCTGGGACAGCGACCTACGAGCAGTACTTC. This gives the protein CASSFAGTATYEQYF.

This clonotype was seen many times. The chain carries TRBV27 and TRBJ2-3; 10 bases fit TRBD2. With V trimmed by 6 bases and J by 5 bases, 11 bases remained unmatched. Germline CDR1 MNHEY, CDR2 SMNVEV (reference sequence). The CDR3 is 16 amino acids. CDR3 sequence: CASRSKRGGYGDTQYF. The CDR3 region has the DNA TGTGCCAGCAGATCAAAGCGGGGGGGTTACGGAGATACGCAGTATTTT.

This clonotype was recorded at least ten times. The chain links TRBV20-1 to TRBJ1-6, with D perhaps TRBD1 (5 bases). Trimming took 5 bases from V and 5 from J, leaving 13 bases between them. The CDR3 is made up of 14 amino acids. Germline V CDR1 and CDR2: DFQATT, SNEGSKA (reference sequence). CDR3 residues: CSAERGRDNSPLHF. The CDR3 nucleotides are TGCAGTGCTGAAAGGGGTCGGGATAATTCACCCCTCCACTTT.

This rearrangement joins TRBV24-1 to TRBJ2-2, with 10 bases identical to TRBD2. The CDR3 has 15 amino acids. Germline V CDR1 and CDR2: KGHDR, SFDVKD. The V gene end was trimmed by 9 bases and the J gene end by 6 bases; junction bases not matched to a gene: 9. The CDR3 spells CATPRSSGSPGELFF. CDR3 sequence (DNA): TGTGCCACCCCCCGGTCTAGCGGGAGTCCCGGGGAGCTGTTTTTT.

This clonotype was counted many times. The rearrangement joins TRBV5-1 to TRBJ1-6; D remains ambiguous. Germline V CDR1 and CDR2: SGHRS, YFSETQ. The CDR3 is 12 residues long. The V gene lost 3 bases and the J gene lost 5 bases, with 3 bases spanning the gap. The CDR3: CASSYHNSPLHF. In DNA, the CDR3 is TGCGCCAGCAGCTACCATAATTCACCCCTCCACTTT.

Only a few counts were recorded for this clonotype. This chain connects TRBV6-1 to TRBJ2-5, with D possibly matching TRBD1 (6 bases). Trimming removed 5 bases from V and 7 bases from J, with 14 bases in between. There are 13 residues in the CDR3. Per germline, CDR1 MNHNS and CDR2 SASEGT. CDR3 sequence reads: CASSPQGTGTQYF. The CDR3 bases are TGTGCCAGCAGTCCCCAGGGGACGGGGACCCAGTACTTC.

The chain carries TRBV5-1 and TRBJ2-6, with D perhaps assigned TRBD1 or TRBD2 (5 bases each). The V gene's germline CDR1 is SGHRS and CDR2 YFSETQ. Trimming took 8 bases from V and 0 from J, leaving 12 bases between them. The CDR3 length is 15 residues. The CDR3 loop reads CASSGPYSGANVLTF. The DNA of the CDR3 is TGCGCCAGTTCGGGACCGTACTCTGGGGCCAACGTCCTGACTTTC.

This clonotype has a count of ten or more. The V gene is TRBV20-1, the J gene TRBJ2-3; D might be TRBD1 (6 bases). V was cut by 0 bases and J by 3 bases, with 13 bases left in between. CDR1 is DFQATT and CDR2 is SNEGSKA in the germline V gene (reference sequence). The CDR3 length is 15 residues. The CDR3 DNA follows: TGCAGTGCTAGAGATCGTGGGGGCGGAACAGATACGCAGTATTTT. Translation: CSARDRGGGTDTQYF.

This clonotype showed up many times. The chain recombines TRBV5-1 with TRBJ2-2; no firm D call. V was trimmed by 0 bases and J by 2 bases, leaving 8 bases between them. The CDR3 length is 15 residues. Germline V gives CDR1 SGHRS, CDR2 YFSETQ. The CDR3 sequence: CASSLVRQNTGELFF. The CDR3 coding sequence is TGCGCCAGCAGCTTGGTACGGCAAAACACCGGGGAGCTGTTTTTT.